This TCR beta chain was captured in a study of blood T cells in healthy people across ages. V shed 1 base and J shed 9 bases, with 13 bases lying between them. Germline V CDR1 and CDR2: SGHTA, FQGNSA. The CDR3 length is 14 residues. Through a sample-barcoded 5' primer and a J-beta primer mix, a second PCR was run for about 7 to 12 cycles. One entry per CDR3 protein results from TCRdb running MiXCR on the 5' RACE reads. The sample yields 1.8 million or so distinct CDR3 sequences, 35% to 50% seen once. The sample was blood. The sequence came from a human donor in good health. This chain links TRBV7-2 with TRBJ2-1; D not certain. The CDR3 bases are TGTGCCAGCAGCTTAGGCCCGACAAGCGCTGAGCAGTTCTTC. Protein product: CASSLGPTSAEQFF.